This T cell receptor beta chain was captured in a study of STAT5B mutations in CD4+ large granular lymphocyte leukemia. This table comes from immunoSEQ multiplex PCR, and its TCRdb copy is limited to in-frame clones, with some not included. Of 30,000 or so clones listed, 65% to 80% are singletons. This CDR3 region has 13 residues. The germline CDR1 and CDR2 sequences are SSHAT and FNYEAQ (reference sequence). Regarding this clone: What it binds is unknown. The germline gene is not matched at one end of the junction; a read error may be the cause.

Study-level results: Compared with healthy controls (2/35), patient top clones favored TRBV06 (8/27). Main leukemic clonotypes were patient-specific, but around 25% appeared at low frequency elsewhere.

The rearrangement links TRBV7-7 to TRBJ2-7, with D perhaps given as TRBD1 or TRBD2 (5 bases each). This receptor was obtained from a human donor in good health. The sequenced sample was CD4+ T cells from blood buffy coats. The CDR3 DNA sequence: TGTGCTAGCAGCTTAGGGGACGGCTACGAGCAGTACTTC. Protein product: CASSLGDGYEQYF.